A single sample gave rise to the 23 T cell receptor beta chains below, sequenced in a study of blood T cell repertoires in COVID-19 (dated by TCRdb to about 2020). The library was generated by the immunoSEQ multiplex PCR assay. TCRdb took over this immuneACCESS table, retaining in-frame rearrangements with V and J assigned. Such tables are incomplete; in checked studies, under half of the missing clones stem from an unresolved V gene, and the remainder is unexplained. The sample contains approximately 170,000 clones, 80% to 90% of them found a single time. Under 2.5% of the sample belongs to the ten largest clones. The specimen was peripheral blood. The receptors derive from an elderly woman with acute or convalescent COVID-19.

With respect to this clone: Other DNA sequences in this specimen translate into the identical CDR3. V gene TRBV18 combines with J gene TRBJ1-5; tentatively, D is TRBD1 (5 bases). This CDR3 spans 13 amino acids. Trimming removed 4 bases from V and 5 bases from J, with 9 bases in between. Germline V gives CDR1 KGHSH, CDR2 LQKENI. CDR3 in amino acids: CASSRQGDQPQHF. CDR3 in DNA: TGTGCCAGCTCACGGCAGGGTGATCAGCCCCAGCATTTT.

The chain links TRBV4-1 to TRBJ2-7, with 9 bases lining up with TRBD2. The V gene's germline CDR1 is MGHRA and CDR2 YSYEKL. CDR3 length: 17 amino acids. The J segment lost 4 bases and the V segment lost 0 bases, leaving 10 bases of the junction unmatched. For the CDR3, the DNA is TGCGCCAGCAGCCAAGAAGGAGGAGGACTAGCGTCTTACGAGCAGTACTTC. Translated: CASSQEGGGLASYEQYF.

This chain links TRBV4-1 with TRBJ1-1; D is undetermined. This CDR3 is built from 15 residues. The V gene's germline CDR1 is MGHRA and CDR2 YSYEKL. Trimming pared 4 bases from V and 5 bases from J, leaving 17 bases between. The CDR3 DNA sequence: TGCGCCAGCAGCCCGGGAGCGGCGCGGCGAACTGAAGCTTTCTTT. As protein: CASSPGAARRTEAFF.

V is TRBV2 and J is TRBJ1-1; 12 nucleotides line up with TRBD1. The CDR3 runs 14 residues. Germline V gene lookup returns CDR1 SNHLY and CDR2 FYNNEI. With 6 bases clipped from V and 3 bases from J, the junction kept 2 bases outside the gene matches. CDR3 amino acids: CASSGDRGHTEAFF. CDR3 bases: TGTGCCAGCAGCGGGGACAGGGGGCACACTGAAGCTTTCTTT. Variable domain in full (rest from reference TRBV2 and TRBJ1-1): EPEVTQTPSHQVTQMGQEVILRCVPISNHLYFYWYRQILGQKVEFLVSFYNNEISEKSEIFDDQFSVERPDGSNFTLKIRSTKLEDSAMYFCASSGDRGHTEAFFGQGTRLTVV.

The gene calls are TRBV5-1 and TRBJ2-5, with D possibly TRBD2 on 5 matching bases. There are 14 residues in the CDR3. The V and J ends lost 4 bases and 1 base respectively, with 11 bases between them. Germline V gene lookup returns CDR1 SGHRS and CDR2 YFSETQ. CDR3 sequence: CASSPRTVQETQYF. In DNA form, the CDR3 reads TGCGCCAGCAGCCCTAGGACTGTCCAAGAGACCCAGTACTTC. Full variable domain (missing parts from reference TRBV5-1 and TRBJ2-5): KAGVTQTPRYLIKTRGQQVTLSCSPISGHRSVSWYQQTPGQGLQFLFEYFSETQRNKGNFPGRFSGRQFSNSRSEMNVSTLELGDSALYLCASSPRTVQETQYFGPGTRLLVL.

This chain's CDR3 is CASSQALGGEAQYF. The CDR3 nucleotides are TGTGCCAGCAGCCAAGCTCTAGGAGGGGAAGCCCAGTACTTC. The V gene is TRBV3-1 (or the pseudogene TRBV3-2), the J gene TRBJ2-5; D is perhaps TRBD2 (6 bases). The CDR3 sequence is 14 residues long. With 1 base removed from V and 9 bases from J, the gap between germline ends came to 15 bases. CDR1 and CDR2 (germline): LGHDT, YNNKEL (reference sequence).

The chain couples TRBV28 to TRBJ1-6; 7 bases match TRBD1. After removal of 5 bases from V and 6 bases from J, the junction contained 10 bases not matched to a gene. Looked up from germline, CDR1 is MDHEN and CDR2 is SYDVKM. This CDR3 is built from 16 residues. This CDR3 reads CASSPQYRGVNSPLHF. The CDR3 DNA reads as TGTGCCAGCAGTCCACAATACAGGGGCGTTAATTCACCCCTCCACTTT.

This clone was observed a single time. This chain connects TRBV7-2 to TRBJ2-7; 8 positions agree with TRBD1. Trimming took 1 base from V and 2 from J; bases not matched to a gene: 4. The CDR3 loop spans 15 amino acids. Germline lookup yields CDR1 SGHTA and CDR2 FQGNSA. The CDR3 loop reads CASSLVGQAAYEQYF. The CDR3 DNA follows: TGTGCCAGCAGCTTAGTGGGACAGGCGGCCTACGAGCAGTACTTC.

The gene calls are TRBV6-1 and TRBJ1-2; 7 nucleotides line up with TRBD1. The CDR3 runs 14 residues. After removal of 3 bases from V and 2 bases from J, the junction contained 3 bases not matched to a gene. CDR1 MNHNS and CDR2 SASEGT come from the germline V gene. The CDR3: CASSDQTGNYGYTF. CDR3 in DNA: TGTGCCAGCAGTGATCAGACAGGGAACTATGGCTACACCTTC.

The chain links TRBV5-1 to TRBJ2-7; 8 bases agree with TRBD1. The CDR3 is made up of 14 amino acids. CDR1 is SGHRS, CDR2 YFSETQ, per germline. V dropped 5 bases and J dropped 3; count of bases not matched to a gene: 7. The CDR3 region has the DNA TGCGCCAGCAGGCCGGGACAGGCTAACTACGAGCAGTACTTC. As protein: CASRPGQANYEQYF.

This clone turned up a few times. The rearrangement uses TRBV12-5 and TRBJ1-5; 8 bases line up with TRBD1. The CDR3 sequence is 15 residues long. J lost 1 base, V lost 1 base, and 0 bases had no gene match. Germline V gene lookup returns CDR1 LGHNT and CDR2 FRNRAP. The CDR3 coding sequence is TGTGCTAGTGGTTTGGGACAGGGGAGCAATCAGCCCCAGCATTTT. It translates to CASGLGQGSNQPQHF.

This clone was observed a handful of times. The chain recombines TRBV15 with TRBJ2-1; D is ambiguous. Germline V CDR1 and CDR2: LNHNV, YYDKDF (reference sequence). The CDR3 has 14 amino acids. V was pared by 0 bases and J by 9 bases, with 12 bases between. The CDR3 spells CATSRDRGIGEQFF. For the CDR3, the DNA is TGTGCCACCAGCAGAGATAGAGGTATCGGTGAGCAGTTCTTC.

V gene TRBV7-8 combines with J gene TRBJ1-5, with 8 bases aligning to TRBD1. The V gene end was trimmed by 1 base and the J gene end by 3 bases; junction bases not matched to a gene: 5. Germline lookup yields CDR1 SGHVS and CDR2 FQNEAQ. The CDR3 runs to 16 residues. The CDR3 region is CASSLGRGQVNQPQHF. The DNA of the CDR3 is TGTGCCAGCAGCTTAGGTCGGGGACAGGTCAATCAGCCCCAGCATTTT.

The chain is built from TRBV4-3 and TRBJ1-3, with 7 bases fitting TRBD1. V gave up 1 base and J gave up 0 bases; unmatched junction bases: 6. The CDR3 spans 17 residues. Looked up from germline, CDR1 is LGHNA and CDR2 is YSLEER. The CDR3 loop is CASSQATGRFSGNTIYF. The CDR3 DNA is TGCGCCAGCAGCCAAGCGACAGGGAGATTCTCTGGAAACACCATATATTTT.

The CDR3: CASSDSGRVIPNEKLFF. DNA for the CDR3: TGTGCCAGCAGTGACTCGGGCAGGGTGATCCCTAATGAAAAACTGTTTTTT. The chain recombines TRBV6-4 with TRBJ1-4; weak D call: TRBD1 (5 bases). The CDR3 runs 17 residues. Per germline, CDR1 MRHNA and CDR2 SNTAGT. V dropped 0 bases and J dropped 3 bases, with 14 bases sitting between them.

Only a few counts were recorded for this clone. The chain recombines TRBV6-5 with TRBJ1-1; TRBD1 agrees at 7 bases. This CDR3 has 14 amino acids. Germline V gene lookup returns CDR1 MNHEY and CDR2 SVGAGI. Trimming removed 6 bases from V and 5 bases from J; junction bases left unmatched: 9. The CDR3 loop reads CASREATGWTEAFF. CDR3 nucleotides: TGTGCCAGCAGAGAGGCGACAGGGTGGACTGAAGCTTTCTTT.

This chain links TRBV10-3 with TRBJ2-3, with 7 bases aligning to TRBD2. CDR3 length equals 15 residues. With V trimmed by 5 bases and J by 2 bases, 7 bases remained unmatched. CDR1 and CDR2 from the germline V gene are ENHRY and SYGVKD. The CDR3 protein is CAISPTSATTDTQYF. CDR3 nucleotide sequence: TGTGCCATCAGTCCTACTAGCGCCACCACAGATACGCAGTATTTT.

This chain links TRBV30 with TRBJ1-1; maybe TRBD1 (5 bases). The CDR3 sequence is 13 residues long. The V gene's germline CDR1 is GTSNPN and CDR2 SVGIG (reference sequence). Trimming pared 3 bases from V and 3 bases from J, leaving 11 bases between. The CDR3 loop is CAWRGWGDTEAFF. The CDR3 DNA reads as TGTGCCTGGAGAGGCTGGGGGGACACTGAAGCTTTCTTT. Using reference TRBV30 and TRBJ1-1 for the parts outside the CDR3, the full variable domain is SQTIHQWPATLVQPVGSPLSLECTVEGTSNPNLYWYRQAAGRGLQLLFYSVGIGQISSEVPQNLSASRPQDRQFILSSKKLLLSDSGFYLCAWRGWGDTEAFFGQGTRLTVV.

The genes are TRBV4-3 and TRBJ2-7, with TRBD2 matching over 8 bases. The trim removed 2 bases at V and 5 bases at J, leaving 8 bases unmatched. This CDR3 contains 15 residues. CDR1 is LGHNA and CDR2 is YSLEER in the germline V gene. CDR3 bases: TGCGCCAGCAGCCAATTGAGCGGGGGTGTGAACGAGCAGTACTTC. Translation: CASSQLSGGVNEQYF.

This clone was seen more than once but under ten times. This chain uses TRBV3-1 (or the pseudogene TRBV3-2) with TRBJ1-6; D might be TRBD1 (6 bases). The CDR3 runs 14 residues. V gave up 5 bases and J gave up 7 bases, with 12 bases separating them. The germline CDR1 and CDR2 sequences are LGHDT and YNNKEL (reference sequence). The CDR3 is CASSFFGQNSPLHF. DNA of the CDR3: TGTGCCAGCAGCTTTTTCGGACAGAATTCACCCCTCCACTTT.

Only one count was recorded for this clone. The CDR3, as DNA: TGTGCCAGCAGCCTAAACGGAGGGCCTGATGAAAAACTGTTTTTT. This translates into CASSLNGGPDEKLFF. The chain combines TRBV7-3 with TRBJ1-4; D unresolved. Trimming removed 5 bases at V and 6 bases at J, with 16 bases between. Germline V gene sequence: CDR1 SGHTA, CDR2 FQGTGA. The CDR3 is made up of 15 amino acids. The full variable domain, completed using reference TRBV7-3 and TRBJ1-4, is GAGVSQTPSNKVTEKGKYVELRCDPISGHTALYWYRQSLGQGPEFLIYFQGTGAADDSGLPNDRFFAVRPEGSVSTLKIQRTERGDSAVYLCASSLNGGPDEKLFFGSGTQLSVL.

This rearrangement joins TRBV27 to TRBJ2-6, with unresolved D. V was cut by 5 bases and J by 1 base, with 3 bases left in between. CDR3 size: 13 residues. Germline V gene lookup returns CDR1 MNHEY and CDR2 SMNVEV (reference sequence). This chain's CDR3 is CASSRSGANVLTF. CDR3 nucleotide sequence: TGTGCCAGCAGTCGGTCTGGGGCCAACGTCCTGACTTTC.

This rearrangement joins TRBV7-8 to TRBJ2-3; D remains ambiguous. Germline CDR1 is SGHVS and CDR2 is FQNEAQ. V lost 2 bases and J 3 bases, leaving 9 bases between the germline ends. The CDR3 totals 14 residues. CDR3 coding DNA: TGTGCCAGCAGCTTAACGGGTGAGACAGATACGCAGTATTTT. It encodes CASSLTGETDTQYF.